This entry is about one T cell receptor (beta chain). The data stem from a study of HIV-infected patients and healthy controls. In germline, CDR1 is SGHRS, CDR2 YFSETQ. V was cut by 4 bases and J by 1 base, with 10 bases left in between. The CDR3 totals 14 residues. Follow-up blood was drawn about 14 weeks, roughly three months, after antiretroviral therapy began. The repertoire came from unfractionated whole blood and reflected all unsorted peripheral T cells. Reverse transcription used around 500 ng RNA and constant-region primers for alpha and beta. Using multiplexing indices, alpha and beta chain libraries were generated apart by chain-specific third strand synthesis. A 5' RACE adapter with a random hexamer and the SP2 primer site was joined to cDNA. A roughly 22-cycle PCR with P5s and P7 primers followed a short adapter-adding first PCR. TCRdb called the 5' RACE reads again in MiXCR, with one record for every CDR3 protein. The table records around 20,000 distinct CDR3 sequences, 8.5% to 9% of them present only once.

The sequencing used blood, collected during antiretroviral therapy. This clonotype was obtained from an adult with HIV infection. This chain links TRBV5-1 with TRBJ2-3; no definite D call. Here the CDR3 DNA reads TGCGCCAGCAGCCCGGACGGCCGCACAGATACGCAGTATTTT. Translation: CASSPDGRTDTQYF. Variable domain in full (rest from reference TRBV5-1 and TRBJ2-3): KAGVTQTPRYLIKTRGQQVTLSCSPISGHRSVSWYQQTPGQGLQFLFEYFSETQRNKGNFPGRFSGRQFSNSRSEMNVSTLELGDSALYLCASSPDGRTDTQYFGPGTRLTVL.